Listed below are T cell receptor beta chains from one sample, sequenced in a study of tumor T cells in aggressive B-cell lymphoma. Sequencing was performed with immunoSEQ multiplex PCR; in TCRdb, only in-frame clones are kept and a portion is missing. The data show about 350 clones, with around 84% seen just once and roughly 16% held by the top ten. Material: tumor tissue. Source of these receptors: an adult with diffuse large B cell lymphoma. The CDR3 runs from the conserved cysteine through the conserved F or W. Fields, in order: V gene, clone size, D gene, J gene, CDR3 protein, CDR3 DNA. D genes are given only for firm matches. Some rows have no size entry. The others give once, few or many, or a class for an expanded clone.

v_gene: TRBV5-4
abundance: -
d_gene: TRBD1
j_gene: TRBJ2-5
CDR3aa: CASSLGWTGGSETQYF
CDR3nt: TGTGCCAGCAGCTTGGGGTGGACAGGGGGGTCAGAGACCCAGTACTTC

v_gene: TRBV4-1
abundance: -
d_gene: -
j_gene: TRBJ2-7
CDR3aa: CASSQASYEQYF
CDR3nt: TGCGCCAGCAGCCAAGCGTCCTACGAGCAGTACTTC

v_gene: TRBV2
abundance: -
d_gene: -
j_gene: TRBJ2-1
CDR3aa: CASRDVVTGLNNEQFF
CDR3nt: TGTGCCAGCAGAGACGTAGTCACCGGACTTAACAATGAGCAGTTCTTC

v_gene: TRBV11-2
abundance: -
d_gene: -
j_gene: TRBJ2-3
CDR3aa: CASSLVAGAYTQYF
CDR3nt: TGTGCCAGCAGCTTAGTGGCGGGGGCTTATACGCAGTATTTT

v_gene: TRBV7-9
abundance: -
d_gene: -
j_gene: TRBJ2-3
CDR3aa: CASSLAGGPEDTQYF
CDR3nt: TGTGCCAGCAGCTTAGCCGGGGGGCCAGAAGATACGCAGTATTTT

v_gene: TRBV2
abundance: -
d_gene: TRBD2
j_gene: TRBJ2-7
CDR3aa: CASRVGLVGHYEQYF
CDR3nt: TGTGCCAGCAGGGTGGGACTAGTGGGTCACTACGAGCAGTACTTC

v_gene: TRBV5-6
abundance: -
d_gene: TRBD2
j_gene: TRBJ2-5
CDR3aa: CASSLGTSGGMETQYF
CDR3nt: TGTGCCAGCAGCTTGGGGACTAGCGGGGGGATGGAGACCCAGTACTTC

v_gene: TRBV4-1
abundance: -
d_gene: -
j_gene: TRBJ2-3
CDR3aa: CASSQDLGVSTDTQYF
CDR3nt: TGCGCCAGCAGCCAAGATTTAGGGGTCAGCACAGATACGCAGTATTTT

v_gene: TRBV11-1
abundance: -
d_gene: -
j_gene: TRBJ2-7
CDR3aa: CASTSAGREQYF
CDR3nt: TGTGCCAGCACCTCTGCGGGAAGGGAGCAGTACTTC

v_gene: TRBV7-6
abundance: -
d_gene: -
j_gene: TRBJ2-1
CDR3aa: CASSSGGAYNEQFF
CDR3nt: TGTGCCAGCAGCTCGGGCGGGGCTTACAATGAGCAGTTCTTC

v_gene: TRBV2
abundance: -
d_gene: -
j_gene: TRBJ1-1
CDR3aa: CASRPGTSLQNTEAFF
CDR3nt: TGTGCCAGCAGACCCGGGACATCCCTCCAGAACACTGAAGCTTTCTTT

v_gene: TRBV5-1
abundance: -
d_gene: -
j_gene: TRBJ2-2
CDR3aa: CASSLVQGLDTGELFF
CDR3nt: TGCGCCAGCAGCTTGGTCCAGGGGCTCGACACCGGGGAGCTGTTTTTT

v_gene: TRBV5-4
abundance: -
d_gene: TRBD1
j_gene: TRBJ2-7
CDR3aa: CASSLQGAKSYEQYF
CDR3nt: TGTGCCAGCAGCTTGCAGGGGGCGAAGTCCTACGAGCAGTACTTC

v_gene: TRBV7-2
abundance: -
d_gene: TRBD1
j_gene: TRBJ1-2
CDR3aa: CASSLGQGAGYTF
CDR3nt: TGTGCCAGCAGCTTGGGACAGGGGGCAGGCTACACCTTC

v_gene: TRBV9
abundance: -
d_gene: -
j_gene: TRBJ1-6
CDR3aa: CASSAGGRRGNSPLHF
CDR3nt: TGTGCCAGCAGCGCCGGGGGGCGTCGGGGCAATTCACCCCTCCACTTT

v_gene: TRBV28
abundance: -
d_gene: TRBD2
j_gene: TRBJ2-5
CDR3aa: CAIRGAGGQETQYF
CDR3nt: TGTGCCATCCGTGGAGCGGGGGGCCAAGAGACCCAGTACTTC

v_gene: TRBV6-5
abundance: once
d_gene: -
j_gene: TRBJ1-1
CDR3aa: CASSYLRTEAFF
CDR3nt: TGTGCCAGCAGTTACCTGAGGACTGAAGCTTTCTTT

v_gene: TRBV9
abundance: -
d_gene: TRBD1
j_gene: TRBJ2-7
CDR3aa: CASSSTGGYEQYF
CDR3nt: TGTGCCAGCAGCTCGACAGGGGGCTACGAGCAGTACTTC

v_gene: TRBV19
abundance: -
d_gene: -
j_gene: TRBJ2-7
CDR3aa: CASGVGFEQYF
CDR3nt: TGTGCCAGCGGGGTGGGGTTCGAGCAGTACTTC

v_gene: TRBV27
abundance: -
d_gene: TRBD2
j_gene: TRBJ2-1
CDR3aa: CASGGLAVYNEQFF
CDR3nt: TGTGCCAGCGGTGGACTAGCGGTATACAATGAGCAGTTCTTC

v_gene: TRBV19
abundance: -
d_gene: TRBD2
j_gene: TRBJ2-1
CDR3aa: CASSSGGSYNEQFF
CDR3nt: TGTGCCAGTAGTAGCGGGGGGTCCTACAATGAGCAGTTCTTC

v_gene: TRBV4-1
abundance: -
d_gene: -
j_gene: TRBJ1-4
CDR3aa: CASSQRGGATNEKLFF
CDR3nt: TGCGCCAGCAGCCAACGTGGGGGGGCCACCAATGAAAAACTGTTTTTT

v_gene: TRBV9
abundance: -
d_gene: TRBD1
j_gene: TRBJ1-1
CDR3aa: CASSAGGTEAFF
CDR3nt: TGTGCCAGCAGCGCAGGGGGCACTGAAGCTTTCTTT

v_gene: TRBV29-1
abundance: -
d_gene: TRBD1
j_gene: TRBJ2-5
CDR3aa: CSVESGTGGTFETQYF
CDR3nt: TGCAGCGTTGAATCGGGAACAGGGGGCACGTTTGAGACCCAGTACTTC

v_gene: TRBV11-2
abundance: -
d_gene: -
j_gene: TRBJ2-4
CDR3aa: CVSSSLGLSNIQYF
CDR3nt: TGTGTCAGCAGCTCCTTGGGACTTTCAAACATTCAGTACTTC

v_gene: TRBV25-1
abundance: once
d_gene: TRBD1
j_gene: TRBJ1-3
CDR3aa: CASSVNAWDRVPGNTIYF
CDR3nt: TGTGCCAGCAGTGTCAACGCCTGGGACAGGGTTCCTGGAAACACCATATATTTT

v_gene: TRBV14
abundance: -
d_gene: TRBD2
j_gene: TRBJ2-7
CDR3aa: CASSPGLATYEQYF
CDR3nt: TGTGCCAGCAGCCCGGGACTAGCGACCTACGAGCAGTACTTC

v_gene: TRBV11-2
abundance: once
d_gene: TRBD1
j_gene: TRBJ1-1
CDR3aa: CASRGFGTGNTEAFF
CDR3nt: TGTGCCAGCAGGGGGTTCGGGACAGGGAACACTGAAGCTTTCTTT

v_gene: TRBV4-1
abundance: once
d_gene: -
j_gene: TRBJ1-3
CDR3aa: CASSQDPGGHSGNTIYF
CDR3nt: TGCGCCAGCAGCCAAGATCCGGGAGGTCACTCTGGAAACACCATATATTTT

v_gene: TRBV5-6
abundance: -
d_gene: -
j_gene: TRBJ2-5
CDR3aa: CASSIQASQETQYF
CDR3nt: TGTGCCAGCAGCATCCAAGCCTCACAAGAGACCCAGTACTTC

v_gene: TRBV5-1
abundance: -
d_gene: TRBD2
j_gene: TRBJ2-3
CDR3aa: CASKLAGGDTQYF
CDR3nt: TGCGCCAGCAAGCTAGCGGGGGGGGATACGCAGTATTTT

v_gene: TRBV5-1
abundance: -
d_gene: -
j_gene: TRBJ2-7
CDR3aa: CASSLTVGSYEQYF
CDR3nt: TGCGCCAGCAGCTTGACCGTCGGGAGCTACGAGCAGTACTTC

v_gene: TRBV14
abundance: -
d_gene: -
j_gene: TRBJ1-2
CDR3aa: CASSQVGHYGYTF
CDR3nt: TGTGCCAGCAGCCAAGTGGGGCACTATGGCTACACCTTC

v_gene: TRBV27
abundance: -
d_gene: TRBD2
j_gene: TRBJ2-3
CDR3aa: CASSPGASGRAAQYF
CDR3nt: TGTGCCAGCAGTCCCGGGGCTAGCGGGAGGGCCGCGCAGTATTTT

v_gene: TRBV4-2
abundance: once
d_gene: -
j_gene: TRBJ2-1
CDR3aa: CASSQEGGWSTNEQFF
CDR3nt: TGTGCCAGCAGCCAAGAAGGCGGATGGTCCACCAATGAGCAGTTCTTC

v_gene: TRBV5-1
abundance: -
d_gene: -
j_gene: TRBJ2-7
CDR3aa: CASSLTGSEQYF
CDR3nt: TGCGCCAGCAGCTTGACAGGGAGCGAGCAGTACTTC